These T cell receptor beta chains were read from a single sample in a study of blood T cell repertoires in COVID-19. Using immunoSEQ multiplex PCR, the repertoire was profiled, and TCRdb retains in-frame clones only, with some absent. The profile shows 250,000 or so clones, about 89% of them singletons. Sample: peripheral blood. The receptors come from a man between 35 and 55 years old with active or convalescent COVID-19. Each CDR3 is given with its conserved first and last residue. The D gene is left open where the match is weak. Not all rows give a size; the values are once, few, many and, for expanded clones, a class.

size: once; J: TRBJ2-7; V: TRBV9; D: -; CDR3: CASSVSPTRSVQYF
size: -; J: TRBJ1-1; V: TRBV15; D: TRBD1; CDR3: CATSRDTGGTEAFF
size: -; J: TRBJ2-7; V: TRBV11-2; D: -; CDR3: CASSLGGVGPGEQYF
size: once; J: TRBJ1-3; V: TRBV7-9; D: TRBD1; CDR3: CASSSGTGGYTIYF
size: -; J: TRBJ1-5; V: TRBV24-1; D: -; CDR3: CATSDRGVFQPQHF
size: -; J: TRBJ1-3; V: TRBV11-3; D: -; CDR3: CASSLGTLGNTIYF
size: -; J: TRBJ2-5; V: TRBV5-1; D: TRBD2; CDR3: CASSLPGRLETQYF
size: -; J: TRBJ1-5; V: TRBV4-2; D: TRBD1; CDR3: CASSQDPGTGDSQPQHF
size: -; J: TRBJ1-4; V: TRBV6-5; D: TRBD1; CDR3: CASTERQGREKLFF
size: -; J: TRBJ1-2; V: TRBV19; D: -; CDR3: CASSMGRGVYGYTF
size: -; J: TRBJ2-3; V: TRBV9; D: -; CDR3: CASSVGSGASTDTQYF
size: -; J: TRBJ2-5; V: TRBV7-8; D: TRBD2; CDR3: CASSTPGLEETQYF
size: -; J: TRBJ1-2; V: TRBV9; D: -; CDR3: CASSVGGDYGYTF
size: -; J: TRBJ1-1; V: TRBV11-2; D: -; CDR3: CASSSGLAFF
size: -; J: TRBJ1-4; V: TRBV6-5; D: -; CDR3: CASKMSGANEKLFF
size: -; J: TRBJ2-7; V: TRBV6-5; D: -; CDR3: CASRSGDAYEQYF
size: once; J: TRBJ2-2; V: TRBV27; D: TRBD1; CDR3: CATMTGPDTGELFF
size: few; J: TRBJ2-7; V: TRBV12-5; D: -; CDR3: CASGPERHYEQYF
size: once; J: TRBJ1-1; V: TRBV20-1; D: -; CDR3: CSATSDTEAFF
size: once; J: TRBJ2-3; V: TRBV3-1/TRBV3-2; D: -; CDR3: CASSQGAGDTQYF